These 4 T cell receptor beta chains came from one sample sequenced in a study of PD-L1 blockade in urothelial cancer. The repertoire was sequenced with immunoSEQ multiplex PCR; TCRdb's copy has only in-frame clones and lacks some. The sample has more than 40,000 clones, around nine tenths seen once. The sequencing used PBMCs, collected around atezolizumab (anti-PD-L1) treatment. All receptors come from a woman aged 55-70 years with urothelial cancer.

The chain uses TRBV23-1 and TRBJ2-7, with 9 bases fitting TRBD2. Being an ORF, TRBV23-1 has a function that is uncertain. The CDR3 runs 15 residues. Trimming at V came to 3 bases and at J to 1 base, leaving 4 bases not matched to a gene. As DNA, the CDR3 is TGCGCCAGCAGTCATGGGCGGGAGGGGTCCTACGAGCAGTACTTC. It codes for CASSHGREGSYEQYF.

The J gene is TRBJ1-2, the V gene TRBV18, with D possibly being TRBD1 (6 bases). Germline CDR1 KGHSH, CDR2 LQKENI. Trimming removed 1 base at V and 8 bases at J, with 17 bases between. This CDR3 region has 15 residues. This chain's CDR3 is CASSPRPGAGRGYTF. In nucleotides, the CDR3 is TGTGCCAGCTCACCACGTCCAGGGGCGGGTAGGGGCTACACCTTC. The entire variable domain, with the rest obtained from reference TRBV18 and TRBJ1-2, is as follows: NAGVMQNPRHLVRRRGQEARLRCSPMKGHSHVYWYRQLPEEGLKFMVYLQKENIIDESGMPKERFSAEFPKEGPSILRIQQVVRGDSAAYFCASSPRPGAGRGYTFGSGTRLTVV.

The chain has TRBV7-9 and TRBJ1-4; a weak D match, TRBD1 (6 bases). The germline CDR1 and CDR2 sequences are SEHNR and FQNEAQ (reference sequence). The V end lost 4 bases, the J end lost 0 bases, and 15 bases lay between the germline ends. The CDR3 sequence is 17 residues long. The CDR3 sequence: CASSSPAGAPTNEKLFF. CDR3 DNA sequence: TGTGCCAGCAGCTCCCCCGCGGGGGCCCCAACTAATGAAAAACTGTTTTTT.

The chain combines TRBV19 with TRBJ1-1; tentative D call: TRBD1 (5 bases). CDR3 length equals 17 residues. Germline lookup yields CDR1 LNHDA and CDR2 SQIVND (reference sequence). V was clipped by 4 bases and J by 1 base, with 19 bases between them. Here the CDR3 DNA reads TGTGCCAGTAGTACCGCGGACATGGCCAGGGAGAACACTGAAGCTTTCTTT. Residues: CASSTADMARENTEAFF.